The rows below give T cell receptor beta chains drawn from one sample of a study of PD-1 blockade in mismatch repair-deficient tumors. Repertoires were generated with immunoSEQ multiplex PCR, while TCRdb's copy carries only in-frame clones and drops some. In the table there are approximately 100,000 clones, over 75% of which are singletons. The sequencing used peripheral blood, collected approximately 35 weeks after starting pembrolizumab. The receptor source for this set is an adult with mismatch repair-deficient cancer. The conserved cysteine and the conserved F or W are not part of the CDR3 here.

CDR3aa	v_gene	j_gene
ASSSRGVPVNTEAF	TRBV6-6	TRBJ1-1
ASSSHQPQH	TRBV7-3	TRBJ1-5
SVVLFGQGAGGYT	TRBV29-1	TRBJ1-2
ASSQERTSGSEQY	TRBV4-3	TRBJ2-7
ASREGGLVKYYEQY	TRBV6-6	TRBJ2-7
ASSPPQGEAF	TRBV18	TRBJ1-1
ASSRNGGGSDTQY	TRBV5-1	TRBJ2-3
ASRKLADASYNEQF	TRBV7-6	TRBJ2-1
ASSRTASTLTGGYT	TRBV5-1	TRBJ1-2
ASSVVGPGAEAF	TRBV9	TRBJ1-1
ASRERGPVYNEQF	TRBV19	TRBJ2-1
AISVGGRDTQY	TRBV10-3	TRBJ2-3
ASSSQGITGELF	TRBV28	TRBJ2-2
ASSPGPFQPQSSYEQY	TRBV18	TRBJ2-7
ASSYPAARDQPQH	TRBV6-6	TRBJ1-5
AFLRNTEAF	TRBV5-4	TRBJ1-1
AWKQGVTDTQY	TRBV30	TRBJ2-3
AWSDLGTEAF	TRBV30	TRBJ1-1
ASSQDWGNDEQY	TRBV27	TRBJ2-7
ASSDSSGYGYT	TRBV6-4	TRBJ1-2
ASSYDGLMNTEAF	TRBV6-5	TRBJ1-1
ATRDSSRLVA	TRBV19	TRBJ1-2
ASSQVVAGTYEQY	TRBV4-1	TRBJ2-7
ASSLVPGKDQPQH	TRBV5-1	TRBJ1-5
AWNLMGEKLF	TRBV30	TRBJ1-4
ASSSPYGREVNEQF	TRBV11-2	TRBJ2-1
ASSLAINTEAF	TRBV4-1	TRBJ1-1